The entry that follows covers one T cell receptor (beta chain) sequence. The data were taken from a study of T cell repertoires in cytomegalovirus infection. Turning to the study itself: It was the public TCR beta signatures that indicated both CMV infection and matching HLA type.

TCRdb called the reads again in MiXCR, with one record for every CDR3 protein. The repertoire consists of some 400,000 distinct CDR3 sequences, with 15% to 20% occurring once and the leading ten covering 7.5% to 9%. V dropped 7 bases and J dropped 6 bases, with 19 bases sitting between them. This CDR3 has 14 amino acids. Germline assignment: CDR1 SNHLY and CDR2 FYNNEI. Sequences were obtained from PBMCs. The sequence derives from a human donor in good health (CMV status not recorded). Some clones in this sample may be carry-over from other donors' samples. The J gene is TRBJ2-7, the V gene TRBV2, with a weak D call TRBD1 (6 bases). In DNA form, the CDR3 reads TGTGCCAGCAAGGGGTCGGGACAAATAGGCGAGCAGTACTTC. Translated: CASKGSGQIGEQYF. Based on the CDR3 plus reference TRBV2 and TRBJ2-7, the full variable domain is EPEVTQTPSHQVTQMGQEVILRCVPISNHLYFYWYRQILGQKVEFLVSFYNNEISEKSEIFDDQFSVERPDGSNFTLKIRSTKLEDSAMYFCASKGSGQIGEQYFGPGTRLTVT.